Listed here are 26 T cell receptor beta chains from one sample, sequenced in a study of blood T cell repertoires in COVID-19. Profiled with immunoSEQ multiplex PCR; TCRdb holds only in-frame clones, not every one. Here the sample spans 45,000 to 50,000 clones, approximately 83% being singletons. The sample comprised peripheral blood. The receptors come from a woman of 80 years or more with COVID-19, enrolled during active disease.

Written as DNA, the CDR3 is TGTGCCAGCAGCGTAGGAGCGGTTCGATCCAGGGGAGGCACAGATACGCAGTATTTT. Its protein product is CASSVGAVRSRGGTDTQYF. The chain couples TRBV9 to TRBJ2-3, with a tentative D call TRBD1 (6 bases). The germline CDR1 and CDR2 sequences are SGDLS and YYNGEE. V lost 0 bases, J lost 1 base, and 21 bases lay in between. This CDR3 contains 19 residues.

A few counts support this clone. The chain combines TRBV7-3 with TRBJ2-7; possibly TRBD1 for D (6 bases). V lost 2 bases, J lost 2 bases, and 10 bases lay in between. Germline CDR1 reads SGHTA; CDR2 reads FQGTGA. The CDR3 length is 14 residues. For the CDR3, the DNA is TGTGCCAGCAGCTTATATCAGGGGCCCTACGAGCAGTACTTC. Translating it yields CASSLYQGPYEQYF.

The chain is built from TRBV5-1 and TRBJ1-6, with D uncertain. Between the trimmed V and J ends, which lost 0 bases and 16 bases, there was a span of 11 bases. Germline CDR1 SGHRS, CDR2 YFSETQ. This CDR3 has 12 amino acids. The CDR3 spells CASSLEAEVLHF. As DNA, the CDR3 is TGCGCCAGCAGCTTGGAGGCAGAGGTTCTCCACTTT.

The chain carries TRBV18 and TRBJ1-4; possibly TRBD1 for D (5 bases). The germline V gene encodes CDR1 KGHSH and CDR2 LQKENI. The V gene lost 6 bases and the J gene lost 0 bases, with 14 bases spanning the gap. The CDR3 is made up of 16 amino acids. The DNA of the CDR3 is TGTGCCAGCTCCATAGCTGCAGGGACAACTAATGAAAAACTGTTTTTT. Residues: CASSIAAGTTNEKLFF.

The CDR3 DNA reads TGTGCCAGCAGCCCGCCCAAGTTTGGGGGCCCTGGAAACACCATATATTTT. Translated: CASSPPKFGGPGNTIYF. This chain uses TRBV7-9 with TRBJ1-3; TRBD1 might be the D (6 bases). This CDR3 has 17 residues. Trimming shortened V by 5 bases and J by 2 bases, and 19 bases separated the two germline ends. Germline V gives CDR1 SEHNR, CDR2 FQNEAQ (reference sequence).

The chain links TRBV7-2 to TRBJ1-2; 9 positions match TRBD1. After removal of 5 bases from V and 7 bases from J, the junction contained 14 bases not matched to a gene. CDR1 SGHTA and CDR2 FQGNSA come from the germline V gene. The CDR3 runs 16 residues. DNA of the CDR3: TGTGCCAGCAGCCCCAGCCTGACAGGGGGTACTGGTGGCTACACCTTC. Its protein product is CASSPSLTGGTGGYTF.

The chain recombines TRBV7-3 with TRBJ1-1; D not certain. V shed 0 bases and J shed 4 bases, with 12 bases lying between them. The length of the CDR3 is 15 residues. CDR1 is SGHTA and CDR2 is FQGTGA in the germline V gene. The CDR3 DNA follows: TGTGCCAGCAGCTTAACTCCGGGTATAGGCACTGAAGCTTTCTTT. Translation gives CASSLTPGIGTEAFF.

This clone was recorded only once. The chain uses TRBV11-2 and TRBJ1-5, with TRBD1 as a possible D gene (5 bases). V lost 0 bases and J 7 bases, leaving 7 bases between the germline ends. CDR3 length: 13 residues. The germline CDR1 and CDR2 sequences are SGHAT and FQNNGV. CDR3 coding DNA: TGTGCCAGCAGCTTAGACAGGGAACAGCCCCAGCATTTT. Protein product: CASSLDREQPQHF.

This chain connects TRBV24-1 to TRBJ2-5; weak D call: TRBD1 (7 bases). The germline gives CDR1 KGHDR, CDR2 SFDVKD. V was trimmed by 5 bases and J by 4 bases, leaving 19 bases between them. This CDR3 is 16 amino acids long. The CDR3 nucleotides read TGTGCCACCAGTGCGAGACTAGGGCAGGGGGTAGAGACCCAGTACTTC. This translates into CATSARLGQGVETQYF.

The rearrangement uses TRBV7-3 and TRBJ1-2; TRBD1 is a possible D gene (6 bases). From germline, CDR1 is SGHTA and CDR2 FQGTGA. This CDR3 has 16 amino acids. Between the trimmed V and J ends, which lost 3 bases and 7 bases, there was a span of 21 bases. CDR3: CASSFGTLESPSGYTF. CDR3 nucleotides: TGTGCCAGCAGCTTTGGGACATTGGAGTCGCCGAGTGGCTACACCTTC. The complete variable domain, with remaining parts taken from reference TRBV7-3 and TRBJ1-2, reads GAGVSQTPSNKVTEKGKYVELRCDPISGHTALYWYRQSLGQGPEFLIYFQGTGAADDSGLPNDRFFAVRPEGSVSTLKIQRTERGDSAVYLCASSFGTLESPSGYTFGSGTRLTVV.

V usage is TRBV7-2 and J usage is TRBJ2-1; 11 nucleotides line up with TRBD2. With 1 base clipped from V and 4 bases from J, the junction kept 9 bases outside the gene matches. The CDR3 runs 18 residues. Germline V gene sequence: CDR1 SGHTA, CDR2 FQGNSA. Here the CDR3 reads CASSLELLAGVSYNEQFF. The CDR3 DNA follows: TGTGCCAGCAGCTTAGAATTACTAGCGGGAGTGTCGTACAATGAGCAGTTCTTC.

This sequence joins TRBV7-2 and TRBJ1-1; 7 bases are shared with TRBD1. Germline V gene sequence: CDR1 SGHTA, CDR2 FQGNSA. The CDR3 totals 13 residues. Losses at the gene ends were 8 bases for V and 0 bases for J; bases not matched to a gene: 3. CDR3 residues: CASEGQMNTEAFF. CDR3 DNA sequence: TGTGCCAGCGAGGGACAGATGAACACTGAAGCTTTCTTT.

This chain joins TRBV9 and TRBJ2-3; 9 bases fit TRBD2. Per the germline V gene, CDR1 is SGDLS and CDR2 is YYNGEE. With V trimmed by 1 base and J by 5 bases, 8 bases remained unmatched. The CDR3 is 16 residues long. The CDR3: CASSVIGGRALDTQYF. In DNA, the CDR3 is TGTGCCAGCAGCGTAATCGGCGGGAGGGCCTTAGATACGCAGTATTTT.

About this clone itself: At one end, the junction sequence differs from germline, possibly due to a read error. The V call is TRBV5-6, the J call TRBJ1-2; the D gene is possibly TRBD1 (6 bases). The CDR3 runs 13 residues. Germline V gene lookup returns CDR1 SGHDT and CDR2 YYEEEE. For the CDR3, the DNA is TGTGCCAGCAGCTTGCCACAGGGCTATAGCTACACCTTC. This encodes CASSLPQGYSYTF.

The chain couples TRBV5-6 to TRBJ2-2, with a tentative D call TRBD2 (6 bases). From germline, CDR1 is SGHDT and CDR2 YYEEEE. The CDR3 covers 15 residues. Trimming took off 4 bases at V and 5 bases at J, with 15 bases between the two ends. The CDR3 sequence is CASSPTFGGTGELFF. In DNA form, the CDR3 reads TGTGCCAGCAGCCCCACTTTCGGGGGTACCGGGGAGCTGTTTTTT.

V gene TRBV24-1 combines with J gene TRBJ2-1, with D possibly being TRBD2 (5 bases). The CDR3 is made up of 16 amino acids. V was trimmed by 3 bases and J by 7 bases, leaving 18 bases between them. Germline CDR1 is KGHDR and CDR2 is SFDVKD. CDR3 in amino acids: CATSDVDASGWNEQFF. CDR3 DNA sequence: TGTGCCACCAGTGATGTGGACGCCTCGGGGTGGAATGAGCAGTTCTTC.

The chain recombines TRBV11-2 with TRBJ1-4; 7 nucleotides match TRBD1. Germline values: CDR1 SGHAT, CDR2 FQNNGV. The junction had 8 bases not matched to a gene; V was cut back by 3 bases and J by 4 bases. The CDR3 loop spans 16 amino acids. The CDR3 DNA reads as TGTGCCAGCAGCTTTGAAGGGGGCAAGGGTAATGAAAAACTGTTTTTT. Protein sequence: CASSFEGGKGNEKLFF.

This clone was detected only a few times. Additional DNA sequences in this sample encode the identical CDR3. V and J are TRBV6-2 or TRBV6-3 and TRBJ1-1; D is ambiguous. The CDR3 is 13 amino acids. Germline CDR1 reads MNHEY; CDR2 reads SVGEGT. The V and J ends lost 6 bases and 2 bases respectively, with 10 bases between them. The CDR3 DNA is TGTGCCAGCAGCCTTACAGAAAACACTGAAGCTTTCTTT. Translating gives CASSLTENTEAFF.

V gene TRBV20-1 combines with J gene TRBJ2-7; a possible D gene is TRBD2 (5 bases). Germline CDR1 is DFQATT and CDR2 is SNEGSKA (reference sequence). V gave up 3 bases and J gave up 1 base, with 7 bases separating them. This CDR3 is 12 amino acids long. Here the CDR3 DNA reads TGCAGTGCTAGTGGACTGTCCTACGAGCAGTACTTC. Translating gives CSASGLSYEQYF.

The CDR3 sequence: CASSLRLAGGLEQFF. The DNA of the CDR3 is TGTGCCAGCAGCTTACGATTAGCGGGAGGTCTTGAGCAGTTCTTC. V is TRBV11-1 and J is TRBJ2-1; 10 nucleotides agree with TRBD2. CDR1 and CDR2 (germline): SGHAT, FQDESV (reference sequence). The CDR3 is 15 amino acids. J lost 9 bases, V lost 2 bases, and 7 bases had no gene match.

V usage is TRBV29-1 and J usage is TRBJ2-2; D might be TRBD2 (5 bases). CDR1 and CDR2 (germline): SQVTM, ANQGSEA. V lost 4 bases, J lost 1 base, and 7 bases lay in between. CDR3 length equals 13 residues. CDR3 in DNA: TGCAGCGTTGCGGCGGGGAACACCGGGGAGCTGTTTTTT. Translating it yields CSVAAGNTGELFF.

This rearrangement joins TRBV5-6 to TRBJ2-7, with TRBD1 as a possible D gene (5 bases). The CDR3 extends over 12 amino acids. Germline V gene data show CDR1 as SGHDT and CDR2 as YYEEEE. Trimming cost V 1 base and J 5 bases, with 7 bases left between them. In nucleotides, the CDR3 is TGTGCCAGCAGCTTGACAGGAGACGAGCAGTACTTC. Translating gives CASSLTGDEQYF.

This chain links TRBV14 with TRBJ2-2, with 10 bases matching TRBD2. Germline loops: CDR1 SGHDN, CDR2 FVKESK. V dropped 2 bases and J dropped 7; count of bases not matched to a gene: 4. This CDR3 spans 15 amino acids. CDR3 coding DNA: TGTGCCAGCAGCCAACTAGCGGGAGAGGTCGGGGAGCTGTTTTTT. Its protein product is CASSQLAGEVGELFF. Full variable domain (missing parts from reference TRBV14 and TRBJ2-2): EAGVTQFPSHSVIEKGQTVTLRCDPISGHDNLYWYRRVMGKEIKFLLHFVKESKQDESGMPNNRFLAERTGGTYSTLKVQPAELEDSGVYFCASSQLAGEVGELFFGEGSRLTVL.

The chain joins TRBV10-3 to TRBJ1-2; possible D gene TRBD1, 6 bases. The CDR3 covers 12 residues. The V gene lost 6 bases and the J gene lost 6 bases, with 11 bases spanning the gap. Germline V CDR1 and CDR2: ENHRY, SYGVKD. The CDR3 spells CAIRMDSDGYTF. DNA for the CDR3: TGTGCCATCAGGATGGACAGCGATGGCTACACCTTC.

The rearrangement uses TRBV4-2 and TRBJ1-6, with TRBD1 identical over 9 bases. The CDR3 loop spans 16 amino acids. Germline loops: CDR1 LGHNA, CDR2 YNFKEQ. Trimming removed 1 base from V and 6 bases from J; junction bases left unmatched: 4. CDR3 sequence: CASSQVGQGPNSPLHF. As DNA, the CDR3 is TGTGCCAGCAGCCAAGTGGGACAGGGACCTAATTCACCCCTCCACTTT.

This clone was seen only a few times. V usage is TRBV6-1 and J usage is TRBJ2-7; TRBD2 matches at 15 bases. The germline gives CDR1 MNHNS, CDR2 SASEGT. CDR3 size: 17 residues. V dropped 2 bases and J dropped 5; count of bases not matched to a gene: 7. CDR3 sequence reads: CASSEFRTSGRANEQYF. CDR3 DNA: TGTGCCAGCAGTGAATTTAGGACTAGCGGGAGGGCCAACGAGCAGTACTTC.